The 27 T cell receptor beta chains reported below all come from one sample, sequenced in a study of blood T cell repertoires in COVID-19. Assay: immunoSEQ multiplex PCR; the TCRdb copy retains only in-frame clones and omits some. Of some 120,000 clones in the sample, around 83% were seen once. The specimen was peripheral blood. The source of these receptors is a human donor in a cohort sampled during active COVID-19.

The chain has TRBV14 and TRBJ1-2, with no clear D. The V end lost 3 bases, the J end lost 6 bases, and 8 bases lay between the germline ends. Germline-derived CDR1 and CDR2 are SGHDN and FVKESK. The CDR3 sequence is 12 residues long. CDR3 loop: CASSQRFDGYTF. The CDR3 nucleotides read TGTGCCAGCAGCCAGAGATTCGATGGCTACACCTTC.

The genes are TRBV4-1 and TRBJ2-3, with D unresolved. Germline assignment: CDR1 MGHRA and CDR2 YSYEKL. The CDR3 length is 15 residues. V lost 0 bases to trimming and J lost 8 bases, with 15 bases between them. This CDR3 reads CASSQEPGFAGTQYF. The CDR3 DNA is TGCGCCAGCAGCCAAGAGCCTGGATTCGCAGGTACGCAGTATTTT.

CDR3 DNA: TGTGCCAGCAGCAAATCGGGCATTGTAGCGGGATTATTCAAGACCCAGTACTTC. Protein: CASSKSGIVAGLFKTQYF. V gene TRBV21-1 combines with J gene TRBJ2-5; the table's D call TRBD2 went unverified against the DNA. TRBV21-1 is flagged as a pseudogene. The length of the CDR3 is 18 residues.

This chain uses TRBV10-3 with TRBJ2-1; 10 bases agree with TRBD2. Germline CDR1 reads ENHRY; CDR2 reads SYGVKD. CDR3 length equals 17 residues. Germline trimming cut 3 bases from V and 3 bases from J; bases unmatched to any gene: 8. CDR3 nucleotides: TGTGCCATCAGTGACCTGTCGTCTAGCGGGAGCTACAATGAGCAGTTCTTC. Translation: CAISDLSSSGSYNEQFF.

The rearrangement uses TRBV5-4 and TRBJ1-1; D might be TRBD1 (5 bases). The CDR3 is 14 residues long. The germline V and J ends were trimmed by 5 bases and 1 base, with 12 bases remaining between them. CDR1 is SGHNT, CDR2 YYREEE, per germline (reference sequence). CDR3 nucleotides: TGTGCCAGCAGACCGGGACTACAGAACACTGAAGCTTTCTTT. Encoded protein: CASRPGLQNTEAFF. Full variable domain (outside the CDR3, taken from reference TRBV5-4 and TRBJ1-1): ETGVTQSPTHLIKTRGQQVTLRCSSQSGHNTVSWYQQALGQGPQFIFQYYREEENGRGNFPPRFSGLQFPNYSSELNVNALELDDSALYLCASRPGLQNTEAFFGQGTRLTVV.

The chain recombines TRBV28 with TRBJ2-3; TRBD1 is a possible D gene (7 bases). This CDR3 contains 13 residues. Germline CDR1 and CDR2: MDHEN and SYDVKM. Trimming shortened V by 7 bases and J by 3 bases, and 11 bases separated the two germline ends. The CDR3 nucleotides read TGTGCCAGCAATCCAGGGGGGACAGATACGCAGTATTTT. Translation gives CASNPGGTDTQYF.

J is TRBJ1-4 and V is TRBV10-3; 11 bases map to TRBD1. Looked up from germline, CDR1 is ENHRY and CDR2 is SYGVKD. The CDR3 sequence is 16 residues long. V gave up 10 bases and J gave up 0 bases; unmatched junction bases: 7. This chain's CDR3 is CATQDRGQSTNEKLFF. The CDR3 DNA is TGTGCCACTCAGGACAGGGGGCAATCAACTAATGAAAAACTGTTTTTT.

The V and J genes are TRBV7-9 and TRBJ2-7; tentatively, D is TRBD2 (6 bases). The germline CDR1 and CDR2 sequences are SEHNR and FQNEAQ (reference sequence). CDR3 length: 13 amino acids. V was shortened by 5 bases and J by 3 bases, with 11 bases between the two germline ends. CDR3 in DNA: TGTGCCAGCAGCCCCCTGGGGGGCTACGAGCAGTACTTC. Encoded protein: CASSPLGGYEQYF.

The chain employs TRBV3-1 (or the pseudogene TRBV3-2) and TRBJ2-7, with TRBD1 identical over 7 bases. The CDR3 consists of 13 residues. The germline CDR1 and CDR2 sequences are LGHDT and YNNKEL (reference sequence). V gave up 5 bases and J gave up 2 bases; unmatched junction bases: 3. This CDR3 reads CASSTGTAYEQYF. The DNA of the CDR3 is TGTGCCAGCAGCACCGGGACAGCCTACGAGCAGTACTTC.

This clone was counted many times. V and J are TRBV6-5 and TRBJ1-2, with 7 positions matching TRBD1. CDR1 and CDR2 (germline): MNHEY, SVGAGI. The CDR3 spans 15 residues. V trimming: 7 bases; J trimming: 6 bases; junction bases outside the gene matches: 14. CDR3 region: CASTPGQAAVNGYTF. For the CDR3, the DNA is TGTGCCAGCACCCCAGGACAGGCCGCAGTGAATGGCTACACCTTC.

The chain links TRBV19 to TRBJ1-2; D is undetermined. The V end was cut by 6 bases, the J end by 5 bases, with 10 bases between. CDR3 length: 12 amino acids. Germline loops: CDR1 LNHDA, CDR2 SQIVND (reference sequence). The CDR3 spells CASSSTRYGYTF. The CDR3 nucleotides are TGTGCCAGTAGCTCGACCAGGTATGGCTACACCTTC.

Only a few counts were recorded for this clone. This sequence joins TRBV7-9 and TRBJ1-1; D is ambiguous. This CDR3 comprises 12 residues. Germline-derived CDR1 and CDR2 are SEHNR and FQNEAQ (reference sequence). Trimming removed 6 bases at V and 3 bases at J, with 8 bases between. The CDR3 loop is CASSQLDTEAFF. The CDR3 nucleotides read TGTGCCAGCAGTCAGTTGGACACTGAAGCTTTCTTT.

This chain uses TRBV9 with TRBJ1-1; 7 positions agree with TRBD1. This CDR3 comprises 14 residues. Germline assignment: CDR1 SGDLS and CDR2 YYNGEE. V lost 4 bases, J lost 4 bases, and 7 bases stayed unmatched. CDR3 sequence reads: CASSTTGVGTEAFF. The CDR3 nucleotides are TGTGCCAGCAGCACCACAGGGGTTGGCACTGAAGCTTTCTTT.

The chain uses TRBV7-3 and TRBJ2-5, with a tentative D call TRBD2 (6 bases). Germline V CDR1 and CDR2: SGHTA, FQGTGA. The CDR3 spans 13 residues. The V end lost 5 bases, the J end lost 5 bases, and 12 bases lay between the germline ends. The CDR3 bases are TGTGCCAGCAGCCCGGGGAGCGGGGAGACCCAGTACTTC. Amino acids: CASSPGSGETQYF.

The chain uses TRBV7-8 and TRBJ2-1; 7 positions match TRBD2. V lost 1 base, J lost 7 bases, and 10 bases stayed unmatched. From germline, CDR1 is SGHVS and CDR2 FQNEAQ. The CDR3 length is 16 residues. The CDR3 reads CASSLVGLAVGNEQFF. The CDR3 DNA is TGTGCCAGCAGCTTAGTAGGGCTAGCGGTTGGGAATGAGCAGTTCTTC.

The V and J genes are TRBV7-3 and TRBJ2-3, with D unresolved. The CDR3 contains 15 residues. Germline V lookup: CDR1 SGHTA, CDR2 FQGTGA. Trimming pared 0 bases from V and 2 bases from J, leaving 9 bases between. The CDR3 region has the DNA TGTGCCAGCAGCTTAACCCCCGGGTTCACAGATACGCAGTATTTT. It codes for CASSLTPGFTDTQYF.

This clone was detected only a few times. V usage is TRBV7-2 and J usage is TRBJ1-2; D may be TRBD1 (5 bases). The CDR3 consists of 14 residues. V was cut by 1 base and J by 2 bases, with 8 bases left in between. CDR1 and CDR2 from the germline V gene are SGHTA and FQGNSA. The CDR3 bases are TGTGCCAGCAGCTTAGAAGGGGCCAACTATGGCTACACCTTC. This translates into CASSLEGANYGYTF.

The chain couples TRBV9 to TRBJ2-5; 9 positions match TRBD2. Germline-derived CDR1 and CDR2 are SGDLS and YYNGEE. The CDR3 runs to 16 residues. Trimming took 0 bases from V and 2 from J; bases not matched to a gene: 5. CDR3 bases: TGTGCCAGCAGCGTAGCAGCGGGGGGTGGACAAGAGACCCAGTACTTC. Translated: CASSVAAGGGQETQYF.

The V gene is TRBV28, the J gene TRBJ2-7, with D possibly being TRBD2 (6 bases). The CDR3 is made up of 11 amino acids. The germline V gene has CDR1 MDHEN and CDR2 SYDVKM. The V end lost 9 bases, the J end lost 5 bases, and 11 bases lay between the germline ends. The CDR3 sequence: CASGGLDEQYF. CDR3 coding DNA: TGTGCCAGTGGGGGGTTGGACGAGCAGTACTTC.

The J gene is TRBJ1-2, the V gene TRBV19; TRBD1 matches at 12 bases. The CDR3 contains 17 residues. J gave up 8 bases and V 5 bases, and 15 bases lay outside the gene matches. CDR1 LNHDA and CDR2 SQIVND come from the germline V gene (reference sequence). The chain's CDR3 is CASSAYSSGQGARGYTF. CDR3 coding DNA: TGTGCCAGTAGTGCCTACTCGTCGGGACAGGGGGCGCGGGGCTACACCTTC.

CDR3: CASTSGLAQGELFF. CDR3 coding DNA: TGCGCCAGCACCTCAGGGCTCGCCCAGGGGGAGCTGTTTTTT. The chain couples TRBV5-1 to TRBJ2-2; TRBD1 might be the D (5 bases). This CDR3 is built from 14 residues. Between the trimmed V and J ends, which lost 6 bases and 8 bases, there was a span of 17 bases. Germline CDR1 is SGHRS and CDR2 is YFSETQ.

V usage is TRBV7-2 and J usage is TRBJ2-5; D perhaps matches TRBD2 (6 bases). Trimming stripped 5 bases from V and 2 bases from J, with 15 bases between. Germline V lookup: CDR1 SGHTA, CDR2 FQGNSA. CDR3 size: 15 residues. CDR3 sequence (DNA): TGTGCCAGCAGCCCAACTCTCGCGGGACAAGAGACCCAGTACTTC. Its protein product is CASSPTLAGQETQYF.

A single count supports this clone. The rearrangement uses TRBV19 and TRBJ1-2; 12 bases map to TRBD1. Germline V gives CDR1 LNHDA, CDR2 SQIVND (reference sequence). The V segment lost 5 bases and the J segment 2 bases; nucleotides outside the gene matches: 6. The CDR3 is 16 residues long. The CDR3 DNA follows: TGTGCCAGTAGTCGAGGGACAGGGGGCTCCAACTATGGCTACACCTTC. It encodes CASSRGTGGSNYGYTF.

The rearrangement links TRBV5-1 to TRBJ2-3, with 13 bases lining up with TRBD2. V lost 7 bases, J lost 2 bases, and 10 bases stayed unmatched. The CDR3 is 17 amino acids. The germline CDR1 and CDR2 sequences are SGHRS and YFSETQ. CDR3 bases: TGCGCCAGCGGCGTCGGGACTAGCGGGACCTACACAGATACGCAGTATTTT. Residues: CASGVGTSGTYTDTQYF.

The chain employs TRBV10-3 and TRBJ2-5; D is perhaps TRBD1 (6 bases). Germline V lookup: CDR1 ENHRY, CDR2 SYGVKD. Trimming shortened V by 10 bases and J by 4 bases, and 13 bases separated the two germline ends. This CDR3 is built from 12 residues. This CDR3 reads CATLGAGETQYF. In DNA, the CDR3 is TGTGCCACCCTGGGGGCTGGAGAGACCCAGTACTTC.

This clone was recorded at least ten times. The J gene is TRBJ2-1, the V gene TRBV4-3; 9 positions agree with TRBD2. V trimming: 0 bases; J trimming: 6 bases; junction bases outside the gene matches: 6. The CDR3 totals 16 residues. Germline CDR1 and CDR2: LGHNA and YSLEER. CDR3 region: CASSQDSSGSFNEQFF. The DNA of the CDR3 is TGCGCCAGCAGCCAAGATAGTAGCGGGAGTTTCAATGAGCAGTTCTTC.

The chain recombines TRBV27 with TRBJ1-6, with D uncertain. V was clipped by 2 bases and J by 7 bases, with 15 bases between them. The CDR3 contains 16 residues. Germline V lookup: CDR1 MNHEY, CDR2 SMNVEV (reference sequence). For the CDR3, the DNA is TGTGCCAGCAGTTTAACACCGAGCTTAGCCAATTCACCCCTCCACTTT. It yields the protein CASSLTPSLANSPLHF.